What follows is one T cell receptor (beta chain) and its context. Measured with immunoSEQ multiplex PCR; TCRdb has only the in-frame clones, and not every one. The sample lists around 67,000 clones; 95% to 96% were seen once. These data come from a study of technical replicates of blood from a handful of donors. V trimming: 3 bases; J trimming: 7 bases; junction bases outside the gene matches: 5. CDR3 length: 13 amino acids. The germline V gene has CDR1 SGHRS and CDR2 YFSETQ. The chain joins TRBV5-1 to TRBJ2-7; 9 bases are a match to TRBD1. Sequencing was performed on T cells isolated from PBMCs. The TCR was taken from a human donor in good health. CDR3 in DNA: TGCGCCAGCAGCTCCGGGACAGGGAGAGAGCAGTACTTC. This encodes CASSSGTGREQYF. Based on the CDR3 plus reference TRBV5-1 and TRBJ2-7, the full variable domain is KAGVTQTPRYLIKTRGQQVTLSCSPISGHRSVSWYQQTPGQGLQFLFEYFSETQRNKGNFPGRFSGRQFSNSRSEMNVSTLELGDSALYLCASSSGTGREQYFGPGTRLTVT.